The sequence of this T cell receptor (beta chain) was determined in a study of T-cell memory formation after mild COVID-19. Background on the study: TCR clusters largely stayed donor specific.

The study, taken as a whole, reports: The second-wave clones peaking on day 37 were not confirmed as SARS-CoV-2-specific. Clones shrinking between day 15 and 85 showed a balanced CD4/CD8 split, and those that grew later tilted toward CD4+.

This clonotype appeared a few times. No antigen is known for it. Constant-segment primers were used for 5'RACE, and the resulting TCR alpha and TCR beta cDNA libraries carried sample barcodes and UMIs. TCRdb called the 5' RACE reads again in MiXCR, with one record for every CDR3 protein. The table includes approximately 390,000 distinct CDR3 sequences, about 17% detected once. The V end was cut by 0 bases, the J end by 6 bases, with 9 bases between. Germline assignment: CDR1 DFQATT and CDR2 SNEGSKA (reference sequence). The CDR3 has 13 amino acids. V gene TRBV20-1 combines with J gene TRBJ1-5; no clear D gene. The specimen was PBMCs or a T cell subset sorted from them (not recorded which). The source of this sequence is a man aged 18 to 30 who had mild COVID-19 (a few samples of this study predate the infection). Cell type and time point are not known. The CDR3 loop is CSAREARIQPQHF. As DNA, the CDR3 is TGCAGTGCTAGAGAGGCTCGGATTCAGCCCCAGCATTTT.